This T cell receptor beta chain was sequenced for a study of blood T cell repertoires in COVID-19. Study information: The analysed material was cDNA or gDNA that came from T cells, B-cell-depleted T cells, or PBMCs.

The ends were cut back, 11 bases at V and 7 bases at J, with 18 bases in the middle. CDR3 length equals 13 residues. The V gene's germline CDR1 is LNHNV and CDR2 YYDKDF (reference sequence). Participants were aged about 18 to 90 years from approximately 25 US areas. Participants had their cohort set by participant-reported clinical history. Sequencing was performed with immunoSEQ multiplex PCR; in TCRdb, only in-frame clones are kept and a portion is missing. Of 180,000 or so clones listed, more than 65% are singletons. This TCR was sampled from a man over 45 who had recovered from COVID-19. The sequenced sample consisted of PBMCs or T cells enriched from blood (not recorded which). The rearrangement joins TRBV15 to TRBJ2-1, with D unclear. The CDR3 DNA follows: TGTGCCGCTGGCAGACCCACTATAAATGAGCAGTTCTTC. It translates to CAAGRPTINEQFF.